Reported below is one T cell receptor beta chain. Its specificity is unknown. The entry originates in a study of cytomegalovirus exposure and HLA in healthy donors. In germline, CDR1 is MDHEN, CDR2 SYDVKM. V dropped 3 bases and J dropped 2 bases, with 11 bases sitting between them. The CDR3 contains 14 residues. Points from the study as a whole: Across donors, most TCRs were seen rarely, yet some public ones were widespread. A subsequent analysis found that TCR clusters from the first cohort also tended to co-occur in the 120 or so validation repertoires, with under 95% of cluster scores above 0.

Assay: immunoSEQ multiplex PCR; the TCRdb copy retains only in-frame clones and omits some. This table has roughly 310,000 clones, approximately 91% appearing once. This receptor was taken from a man aged 25 to 45 in good health and CMV-seronegative. V is TRBV28 and J is TRBJ2-7; D ambiguous. The specimen sequenced was PBMCs. The CDR3: CASSFGTKAYEQYF. The CDR3, as DNA: TGTGCCAGCAGTTTTGGCACGAAAGCCTACGAGCAGTACTTC.